This T cell receptor (beta chain) derives from a study of T cells in Graves' hyperthyroidism and ophthalmopathy. Study-wide points: A model of 13 V-J features distinguished ophthalmopathy from stable hyperthyroidism. Peripheral blood also featured most of the thyroid clonotypes expanded above 0.001.

The sample holds many counts of this clonotype. Antigen specificity is unknown. TCR beta CDR3 regions were amplified from RNA transcripts. The HTBI primer set was used in a first-round RT-PCR of the TCR CDR3. TCRdb processed the multiplex PCR reads anew with MiXCR; each CDR3 protein has one entry. The profile shows hundreds of thousands of distinct CDR3 sequences, 46% of them singletons. Any patient presenting with uncontrolled infection, other autoimmune disease, pregnancy or lactation was left out. Every diagnosis used clinical symptoms, serum thyroxine and TRAb, thyroid ultrasound and orbital computed tomography. The TCR originated in a young woman with Graves' hyperthyroidism. Material: peripheral blood or thyroid tissue (not recorded which).

In nucleotides, the CDR3 is TGTGCCAGCAGCGTAAATGGTGGCTACACCTTC. Protein: CASSVNGGYTF. The rearrangement links TRBV9 to TRBJ1-2; D call uncertain. This CDR3 contains 11 residues. Trimming shortened V by 1 base and J by 7 bases, and 5 bases separated the two germline ends. CDR1 is SGDLS, CDR2 YYNGEE, per germline.